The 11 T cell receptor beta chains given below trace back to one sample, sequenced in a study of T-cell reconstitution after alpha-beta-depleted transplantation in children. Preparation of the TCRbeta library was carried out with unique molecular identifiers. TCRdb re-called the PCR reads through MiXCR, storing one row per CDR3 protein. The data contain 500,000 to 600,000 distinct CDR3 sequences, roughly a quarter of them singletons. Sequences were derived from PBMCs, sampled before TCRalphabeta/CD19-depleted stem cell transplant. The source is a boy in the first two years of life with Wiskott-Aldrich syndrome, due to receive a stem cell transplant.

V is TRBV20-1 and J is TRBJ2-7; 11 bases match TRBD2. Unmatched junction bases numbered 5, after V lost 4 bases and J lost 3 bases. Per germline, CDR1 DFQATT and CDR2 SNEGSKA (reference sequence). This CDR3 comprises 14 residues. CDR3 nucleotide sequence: TGCAGTGCTAAACTAGCGGGAGTTCGCTACGAGCAGTACTTC. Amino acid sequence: CSAKLAGVRYEQYF.

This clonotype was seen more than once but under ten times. CDR3: CASSGPGGTTSGANVLTF. In DNA, the CDR3 is TGTGCCAGCAGTGGGCCGGGGGGCACAACATCTGGGGCCAACGTCCTGACTTTC. J is TRBJ2-6 and V is TRBV28, with D perhaps TRBD2 (7 bases). Germline assignment: CDR1 MDHEN and CDR2 SYDVKM. This CDR3 is built from 18 residues. Trimming removed 5 bases at V and 1 base at J, with 18 bases between.

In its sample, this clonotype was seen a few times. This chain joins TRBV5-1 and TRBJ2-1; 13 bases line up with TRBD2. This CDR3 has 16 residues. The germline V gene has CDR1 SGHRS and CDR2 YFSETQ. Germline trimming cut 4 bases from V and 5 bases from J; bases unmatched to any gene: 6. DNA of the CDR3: TGCGCCAGCAGCAGAAGCGGACTAGCGGGAGACAATGAGCAGTTCTTC. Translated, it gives CASSRSGLAGDNEQFF.

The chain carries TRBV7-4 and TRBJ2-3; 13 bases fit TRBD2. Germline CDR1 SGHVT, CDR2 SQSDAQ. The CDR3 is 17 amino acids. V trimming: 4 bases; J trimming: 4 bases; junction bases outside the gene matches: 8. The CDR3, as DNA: TGTGCCAGCAGCTCCCGACTAGCGGGAGGTATCCCAGATACGCAGTATTTT. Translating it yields CASSSRLAGGIPDTQYF.

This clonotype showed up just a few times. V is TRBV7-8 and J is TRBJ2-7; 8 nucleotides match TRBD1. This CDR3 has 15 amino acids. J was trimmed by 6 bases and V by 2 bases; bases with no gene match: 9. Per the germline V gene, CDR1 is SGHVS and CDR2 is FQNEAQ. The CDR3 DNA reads TGTGCCAGCAGCTTAAACATCGACAGGGGTCGCGAGCAGTACTTC. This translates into CASSLNIDRGREQYF.

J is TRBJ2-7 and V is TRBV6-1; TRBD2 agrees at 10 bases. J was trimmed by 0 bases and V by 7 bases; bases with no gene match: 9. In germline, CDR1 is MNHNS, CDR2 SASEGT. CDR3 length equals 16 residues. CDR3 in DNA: TGTGCCAGCACCCCGCTTACTAGCGGGATCTCCTACGAGCAGTACTTC. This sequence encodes CASTPLTSGISYEQYF.

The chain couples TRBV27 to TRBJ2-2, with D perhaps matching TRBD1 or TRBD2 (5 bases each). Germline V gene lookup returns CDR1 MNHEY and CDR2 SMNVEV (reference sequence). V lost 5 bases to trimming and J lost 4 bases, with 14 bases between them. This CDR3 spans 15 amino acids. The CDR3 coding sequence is TGTGCCAGCAGTCCCGCCGGGACGGCCACCGGGGAGCTGTTTTTT. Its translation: CASSPAGTATGELFF.

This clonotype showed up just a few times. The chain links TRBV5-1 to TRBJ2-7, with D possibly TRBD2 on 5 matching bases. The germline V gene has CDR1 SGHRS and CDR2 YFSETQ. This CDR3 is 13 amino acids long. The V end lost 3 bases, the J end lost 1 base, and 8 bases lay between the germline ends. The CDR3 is CASSSGVSYEQYF. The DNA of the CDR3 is TGCGCCAGCAGCTCCGGGGTATCCTACGAGCAGTACTTC.

The CDR3 spells CSAKPQGRSHEQFF. CDR3 DNA sequence: TGCAGTGCTAAGCCCCAGGGCCGGTCCCATGAGCAGTTCTTC. The chain uses TRBV20-1 and TRBJ2-1, with a weak D call TRBD1 (5 bases). The CDR3 covers 14 residues. The V and J ends lost 4 bases and 8 bases respectively, with 18 bases between them. Germline V CDR1 and CDR2: DFQATT, SNEGSKA (reference sequence).

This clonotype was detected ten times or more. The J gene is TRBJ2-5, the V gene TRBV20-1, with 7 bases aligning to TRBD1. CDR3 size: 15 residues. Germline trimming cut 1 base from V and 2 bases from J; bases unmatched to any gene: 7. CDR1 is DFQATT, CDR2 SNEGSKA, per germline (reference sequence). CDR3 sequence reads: CSARADRETQETQYF. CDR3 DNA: TGCAGTGCTAGAGCTGACAGGGAAACTCAAGAGACCCAGTACTTC.

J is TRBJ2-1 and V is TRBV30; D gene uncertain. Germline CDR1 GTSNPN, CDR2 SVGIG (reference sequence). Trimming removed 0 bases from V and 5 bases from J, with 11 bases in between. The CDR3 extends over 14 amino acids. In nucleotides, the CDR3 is TGTGCCTGGAGTGTCAGGCGAGTGGACAATGAGCAGTTCTTC. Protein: CAWSVRRVDNEQFF.